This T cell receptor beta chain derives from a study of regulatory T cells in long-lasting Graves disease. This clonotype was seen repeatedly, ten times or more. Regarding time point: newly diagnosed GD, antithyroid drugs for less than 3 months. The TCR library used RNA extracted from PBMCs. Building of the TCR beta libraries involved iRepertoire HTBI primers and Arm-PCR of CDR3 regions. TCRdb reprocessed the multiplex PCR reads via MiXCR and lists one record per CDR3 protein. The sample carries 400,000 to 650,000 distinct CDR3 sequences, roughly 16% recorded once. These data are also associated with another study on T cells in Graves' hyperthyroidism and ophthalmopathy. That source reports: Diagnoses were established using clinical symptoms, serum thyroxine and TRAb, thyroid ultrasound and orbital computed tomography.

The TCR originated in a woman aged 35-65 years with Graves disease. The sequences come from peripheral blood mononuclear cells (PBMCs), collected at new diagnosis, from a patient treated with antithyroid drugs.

The CDR3, as DNA: TGTGCCATCAGTCGAAGCGGCGGGGGATACCAAGAGACCCAGTACTTC. Its protein is CAISRSGGGYQETQYF. V usage is TRBV10-3 and J usage is TRBJ2-5, with 7 positions matching TRBD2. Trimming at V came to 5 bases and at J to 0 bases, leaving 9 bases not matched to a gene. Germline assignment: CDR1 ENHRY and CDR2 SYGVKD. The length of the CDR3 is 16 residues.